The 23 T cell receptor beta chains reported below all come from one sample, sequenced in a study of glioma-infiltrating T cells after dendritic cell vaccination. Profiling relied on immunoSEQ multiplex PCR, and the TCRdb table lists in-frame clones only, not all of them. The table shows 60,000 to 70,000 clones, with around 83% occurring only once. This specimen consisted of blood, obtained before dendritic cell vaccination. The receptors shown here come from a human donor with glioblastoma.

The chain links TRBV10-3 to TRBJ2-1; perhaps TRBD2 as D (6 bases). Germline V lookup: CDR1 ENHRY, CDR2 SYGVKD. The CDR3 sequence is 13 residues long. V lost 6 bases, J lost 8 bases, and 14 bases lay in between. The CDR3 is CAIRRETHHEQFF. The CDR3 nucleotides are TGTGCCATCAGGCGGGAAACACACCATGAGCAGTTCTTC.

The chain has TRBV19 and TRBJ2-6, with a weak D call TRBD1 (6 bases). CDR3 length: 15 amino acids. Germline loops: CDR1 LNHDA, CDR2 SQIVND (reference sequence). V was pared by 4 bases and J by 6 bases, with 13 bases between. The CDR3 nucleotides are TGTGCCAGTAGTAACGGACAGAGATCGGCCAACGTCCTGACTTTC. This translates into CASSNGQRSANVLTF.

The genes are TRBV19 and TRBJ1-2, with unresolved D. Germline CDR1 LNHDA, CDR2 SQIVND (reference sequence). V shed 8 bases and J shed 6 bases, with 25 bases lying between them. There are 16 residues in the CDR3. The CDR3, as DNA: TGTGCCAGTGGGCCCTCTGACGGAACTAGAGGCCATGGCTACACCTTC. Its translation is CASGPSDGTRGHGYTF.

The V gene is TRBV2, the J gene TRBJ2-5; 8 bases fit TRBD2. V shed 7 bases, J shed 4 bases, and the junction held 11 bases outside the gene matches. The CDR3 is 15 amino acids. Germline CDR1 and CDR2: SNHLY and FYNNEI. The CDR3 nucleotides read TGTGCCAGCACGGCAGCGGGGGTAGGTGGAGAGACCCAGTACTTC. It is translated as CASTAAGVGGETQYF.

This clone has more than one count but fewer than ten. This sequence joins TRBV2 and TRBJ1-5, with a possible D match to TRBD1 (6 bases). The CDR3 is 15 amino acids. Trimming cost V 7 bases and J 0 bases, with 13 bases left between them. Germline V gives CDR1 SNHLY, CDR2 FYNNEI. This chain's CDR3 is CASTFGQYSNQPQHF. The CDR3 nucleotides are TGTGCCAGCACCTTTGGACAGTATAGCAATCAGCCCCAGCATTTT.

The V and J genes are TRBV4-1 and TRBJ1-1, with no clear D. The CDR3 length is 15 residues. CDR1 is MGHRA and CDR2 is YSYEKL in the germline V gene. Trimming shortened V by 0 bases and J by 4 bases, and 12 bases separated the two germline ends. The CDR3 protein is CASSQEELGSTEAFF. The CDR3 nucleotides are TGCGCCAGCAGCCAAGAGGAACTGGGGAGCACTGAAGCTTTCTTT.

The J gene is TRBJ2-6, the V gene TRBV7-9; no clear D gene. There are 15 residues in the CDR3. V dropped 6 bases and J dropped 4 bases, with 13 bases sitting between them. Germline-derived CDR1 and CDR2 are SEHNR and FQNEAQ (reference sequence). The CDR3 coding sequence is TGTGCCAGCAGGAGAGGTAGTATGGGGGCCAACGTCCTGACTTTC. Translating gives CASRRGSMGANVLTF.

This clone was picked up one time. V and J are TRBV15 and TRBJ2-7, with 9 bases that match TRBD1. The CDR3 runs to 13 residues. J lost 2 bases, V lost 8 bases, and 4 bases had no gene match. From germline, CDR1 is LNHNV and CDR2 YYDKDF (reference sequence). CDR3 sequence (DNA): TGTGCCACCCAACGGGACAGGGCCTACGAGCAGTACTTC. Its protein product is CATQRDRAYEQYF. The full variable domain, with the rest looked up from reference TRBV15 and TRBJ2-7, is DAMVIQNPRYQVTQFGKPVTLSCSQTLNHNVMYWYQQKSSQAPKLLFHYYDKDFNNEADTPDNFQSRRPNTSFCFLDIRSPGLGDTAMYLCATQRDRAYEQYFGPGTRLTVT.

V and J are TRBV2 and TRBJ2-1, with 7 bases identical to TRBD1. Trimming cost V 6 bases and J 1 base; bases outside gene matches: 3. CDR3 size: 14 residues. CDR1 is SNHLY and CDR2 is FYNNEI in the germline V gene. CDR3 nucleotide sequence: TGTGCCAGCAGCAACAGGGGATCCTACAATGAGCAGTTCTTC. Encoded protein: CASSNRGSYNEQFF. Looking up the rest from reference TRBV2 and TRBJ2-1 gives the full variable domain: EPEVTQTPSHQVTQMGQEVILRCVPISNHLYFYWYRQILGQKVEFLVSFYNNEISEKSEIFDDQFSVERPDGSNFTLKIRSTKLEDSAMYFCASSNRGSYNEQFFGPGTRLTVL.

The chain uses TRBV5-4 and TRBJ2-3, with 7 bases that match TRBD1. The CDR3 has 15 residues. Unmatched junction bases numbered 5, after V lost 4 bases and J lost 0 bases. Germline V gene lookup returns CDR1 SGHNT and CDR2 YYREEE (reference sequence). The CDR3 here is CASSQGQASTDTQYF. The CDR3 region has the DNA TGTGCCAGCAGCCAAGGACAGGCTAGCACAGATACGCAGTATTTT.

The chain combines TRBV6-1 with TRBJ2-1; TRBD2 agrees at 10 bases. With V trimmed by 7 bases and J by 13 bases, 16 bases remained unmatched. Per germline, CDR1 MNHNS and CDR2 SASEGT. The CDR3 sequence is 15 residues long. CDR3 sequence (DNA): TGTGCCAGCACGCCTACGGGACTAGCGAACCGTAGCCAGTTCTTC. It specifies CASTPTGLANRSQFF.

This chain uses TRBV29-1 with TRBJ2-2; TRBD1 matches at 8 bases. Losses at the gene ends were 7 bases for V and 3 bases for J; bases not matched to a gene: 4. Germline loops: CDR1 SQVTM, CDR2 ANQGSEA. This CDR3 comprises 13 residues. The CDR3 loop is CSADRGYTGELFF. Here the CDR3 DNA reads TGCAGCGCCGACAGGGGATACACCGGGGAGCTGTTTTTT.

The rearrangement joins TRBV5-1 to TRBJ2-1; 11 bases line up with TRBD2. Germline V CDR1 and CDR2: SGHRS, YFSETQ. J lost 6 bases, V lost 4 bases, and 9 bases had no gene match. The CDR3 length is 16 residues. CDR3 protein: CASSPPLAGGVNEQFF. The CDR3 DNA reads TGCGCCAGCAGCCCTCCATTAGCGGGGGGGGTCAATGAGCAGTTCTTC.

The chain carries TRBV19 and TRBJ2-2, with D maybe TRBD2 (5 bases). The CDR3 runs to 16 residues. Deletions cut 4 bases from V and 5 bases from J, with 17 bases between. The germline V gene encodes CDR1 LNHDA and CDR2 SQIVND (reference sequence). In nucleotides, the CDR3 is TGTGCCAGTAGTAGCCACTCCTTGGAGGAAACCGGGGAGCTGTTTTTT. Encoded protein: CASSSHSLEETGELFF.

The chain uses TRBV10-1 and TRBJ2-5; TRBD2 is a possible D gene (7 bases). CDR1 and CDR2 (germline): WNHNN, SYGVQD (reference sequence). CDR3 length: 14 residues. The V end lost 5 bases, the J end lost 3 bases, and 13 bases lay between the germline ends. The CDR3 region has the DNA TGCGCCAGCAGTAAAATAGGGGGGGAAGAGACCCAGTACTTC. It yields the protein CASSKIGGEETQYF.

The chain uses TRBV28 and TRBJ1-2, with D unresolved. Trimming removed 3 bases from V and 6 bases from J, with 8 bases in between. Germline assignment: CDR1 MDHEN and CDR2 SYDVKM. The CDR3 covers 12 residues. In DNA, the CDR3 is TGTGCCAGCAGTTTGTTCGGGGATGGCTACACCTTC. It translates to CASSLFGDGYTF.

The chain uses TRBV7-8 and TRBJ2-5; 15 bases align to TRBD2. The CDR3 loop spans 16 amino acids. V gave up 3 bases and J gave up 5 bases; unmatched junction bases: 4. Germline CDR1 and CDR2: SGHVS and FQNEAQ. This CDR3 reads CASSFGLAGGRETQYF. CDR3 sequence (DNA): TGTGCCAGCAGCTTCGGACTAGCGGGGGGGCGGGAGACCCAGTACTTC.

This clone has just one count. V is TRBV5-1 and J is TRBJ2-2, with TRBD1 as a possible D gene (5 bases). The germline gives CDR1 SGHRS, CDR2 YFSETQ. The CDR3 has 13 amino acids. Between the trimmed V and J ends, which lost 2 bases and 5 bases, there was a span of 7 bases. CDR3 bases: TGCGCCAGCAGCTTCAGGGAAACCGGGGAGCTGTTTTTT. The encoded protein is CASSFRETGELFF.

V is TRBV25-1 and J is TRBJ2-2; D remains ambiguous. The CDR3 covers 12 residues. V was shortened by 6 bases and J by 8 bases, with 10 bases between the two germline ends. Germline V gene lookup returns CDR1 MGHDK and CDR2 SYGVNS. CDR3 bases: TGTGCCAGCAGACAAACAAGAGGGGAGCTGTTTTTT. Its translation: CASRQTRGELFF.

This rearrangement joins TRBV5-4 to TRBJ1-4, with TRBD1 as a possible D gene (5 bases). Looked up from germline, CDR1 is SGHNT and CDR2 is YYREEE (reference sequence). The CDR3 covers 15 residues. Deletions cut 0 bases from V and 0 bases from J, with 6 bases between. CDR3 sequence reads: CASSLEGTTNEKLFF. The CDR3 DNA reads TGTGCCAGCAGCTTGGAGGGGACAACTAATGAAAAACTGTTTTTT.

This clone was picked up a small number of times. The chain employs TRBV27 and TRBJ1-1; D may be TRBD1 (5 bases). V gave up 8 bases and J gave up 4 bases, with 11 bases separating them. The CDR3 runs to 12 residues. Germline assignment: CDR1 MNHEY and CDR2 SMNVEV (reference sequence). CDR3: CASWGVRTEAFF. DNA of the CDR3: TGTGCCAGCTGGGGGGTTCGCACTGAAGCTTTCTTT.

CDR3 in amino acids: CASSQMGTGVTEAFF. The DNA for the CDR3 is TGCGCCAGCAGCCAAATGGGGACAGGGGTCACTGAAGCTTTCTTT. The rearrangement joins TRBV4-1 to TRBJ1-1; TRBD1 aligns across 10 bases. The CDR3 sequence is 15 residues long. Germline V gene lookup returns CDR1 MGHRA and CDR2 YSYEKL. After removal of 2 bases from V and 4 bases from J, the junction contained 4 bases not matched to a gene.

The rearrangement uses TRBV2 and TRBJ2-3; TRBD1 might be the D (6 bases). The CDR3 has 15 amino acids. Germline CDR1 is SNHLY and CDR2 is FYNNEI. V was shortened by 4 bases and J by 2 bases, with 13 bases between the two germline ends. Here the CDR3 reads CASSVLGANTDTQYF. The DNA of the CDR3 is TGTGCCAGCAGTGTATTGGGGGCAAACACAGATACGCAGTATTTT.